This T cell receptor (beta chain) originates from a study of beta chain features in type 1 diabetes. Study-level background: Regarding age, gender and cell yields, patients proved similar to healthy donors.

Of note for this clone: The antigen remains unidentified.

As every portion of the isolated RNA was reverse transcribed, the sequencing read expressed TCRB transcripts. Measured with immunoSEQ multiplex PCR; TCRdb has only the in-frame clones, and not every one. The data show 500,000 to 700,000 clones, with 15% to 19% seen just once and more than 0.08% held by the top ten. The authors took one heparinised blood draw, averaging approximately 0.12 L, from each donor. Trimming removed 6 bases at V and 5 bases at J, with 7 bases between. This CDR3 comprises 11 residues. Germline loops: CDR1 MDHEN, CDR2 SYDVKM. Study findings and constraints: All four CD4+ subsets of Type 1 diabetes patients contained TCRB CDR3s that were moderately but significantly shorter. Diminished insertions and augmented deletions at VDJ junctions characterized type 1 diabetes patients.

The sample taken for sequencing was naive CD4+ T cells from blood. V and J are TRBV28 and TRBJ2-5; D is ambiguous. This clonotype was sampled from a man between 18 and 29 years old in good health. The CDR3 DNA reads TGTGCCAGCAGAACGTTGGAGACCCAGTACTTC. It translates to CASRTLETQYF.